This T cell receptor (beta chain) was profiled in a study of blood T cell repertoires in COVID-19. Study context: Sources were T cells, B-cell-depleted T cells, or PBMCs; the material itself was cDNA or gDNA.

About this clone itself: A junction end diverges from the germline sequence, so it may reflect a read error.

TCRdb's copy holds only in-frame clones and misses some; the assay was immunoSEQ multiplex PCR. The repertoire has around 150,000 clones, approximately 80% of them found once; the top ten carry approximately 5.3%. Adults between roughly 18 and 89 years of age took part from 24 US areas. Categorization into cohorts depended on clinical history that participants reported. Shortly before study entry, within 2 weeks, exposed participants had met a COVID-19 case. Germline CDR1 is KGHSH and CDR2 is LQKENI. The CDR3 length is 13 residues. This chain uses TRBV18 with TRBJ1-3; TRBD1 agrees at 8 bases. The TCR was taken from a man aged 65 to 79 who had been exposed to COVID-19. Sequencing was done on a sample of PBMCs or T cells enriched from blood (not recorded which). CDR3 amino acids: CASSPTDRGSLDF. The CDR3 coding sequence is TGTGCCAGCTCACCAACCGACAGGGGCTCTTTGGATTTT.